This TCR beta chain was found in a study of identical twins. Study-level points and caveats: Excess sharing by twins proved weaker in beta out-of-frame sequences.

This CDR3 is built from 15 residues. Trimming removed 5 bases from V and 0 bases from J; junction bases left unmatched: 3. CDR1 is MNHNY, CDR2 SVGAGI, per germline (reference sequence). A universal primer site was created by template switching, with the cDNA bearing unique molecular identifiers. One entry per CDR3 protein, called by TCRdb with MiXCR from the 5' RACE reads. The sample holds 1.5 million or so distinct CDR3 sequences, less than 35% seen once. This clonotype was seen repeatedly, ten times or more. Its antigen remains unidentified. The chain carries TRBV6-6 and TRBJ2-3, with 9 bases fitting TRBD1. Input material: cord blood. This receptor was obtained from a newborn girl in good health. The CDR3 protein is CASSHRGLSTDTQYF. DNA of the CDR3: TGTGCCAGCAGTCACAGGGGGCTGAGCACAGATACGCAGTATTTT.